One sample yielded the 21 T cell receptor beta chains listed below, sequenced in a study of cytomegalovirus exposure and HLA in healthy donors. PCR primers comprised 60 Vbeta and 13 Jbeta primers. Clones were sequenced by immunoSEQ multiplex PCR, and TCRdb holds only the in-frame ones, with some missing. Here the sample spans 200,000 to 300,000 clones, 70% to 90% being singletons. The sample consisted of PBMCs. The receptors were sampled from a middle-aged woman in good health and CMV-seropositive.

The chain couples TRBV11-3 to TRBJ2-7, with TRBD1 as a possible D gene (5 bases). This CDR3 has 15 amino acids. V was pared by 5 bases and J by 0 bases, with 14 bases between. The germline V gene encodes CDR1 SGHNT and CDR2 YENEEA. The CDR3 loop reads CASSPRSGASYEQYF. CDR3 DNA sequence: TGTGCCAGCAGCCCAAGGAGTGGGGCCTCCTACGAGCAGTACTTC.

The genes are TRBV27 and TRBJ1-5; maybe TRBD1 (5 bases). Trimming shortened V by 3 bases and J by 3 bases, and 15 bases separated the two germline ends. Per the germline V gene, CDR1 is MNHEY and CDR2 is SMNVEV (reference sequence). The CDR3 length is 16 residues. The CDR3 here is CASSLTAGHYNQPQHF. DNA for the CDR3: TGTGCCAGCAGTTTGACCGCTGGACACTACAATCAGCCCCAGCATTTT.

The rearrangement joins TRBV5-5 to TRBJ2-7, with a weak D call TRBD2 (6 bases). The CDR3 is 14 amino acids. Looked up from germline, CDR1 is SGHKS and CDR2 is YYEKEE (reference sequence). Trimming stripped 1 base from V and 1 base from J, with 9 bases between. CDR3 protein: CASSLLRESYEQYF. The CDR3 DNA sequence: TGTGCCAGCAGCTTGTTGCGGGAATCCTACGAGCAGTACTTC. Variable domain in full (rest from reference TRBV5-5 and TRBJ2-7): DAGVTQSPTHLIKTRGQQVTLRCSPISGHKSVSWYQQVLGQGPQFIFQYYEKEERGRGNFPDRFSARQFPNYSSELNVNALLLGDSALYLCASSLLRESYEQYFGPGTRLTVT.

This chain links TRBV14 with TRBJ1-1, with 8 bases matching TRBD1. This CDR3 contains 17 residues. Germline values: CDR1 SGHDN, CDR2 FVKESK. Trimming took 1 base from V and 6 from J; bases not matched to a gene: 13. Written as DNA, the CDR3 is TGTGCCAGCAGCCAAGCCTCGAGGGGCAGGGGGCCGCCTGAAGCTTTCTTT. It yields the protein CASSQASRGRGPPEAFF.

The chain is built from TRBV7-3 and TRBJ2-5, with TRBD1 as a possible D gene (6 bases). The germline V and J ends were trimmed by 0 bases and 5 bases, with 13 bases remaining between them. Germline-derived CDR1 and CDR2 are SGHTA and FQGTGA. The CDR3 is 15 residues long. CDR3 in amino acids: CASSLTGQGWETQYF. In nucleotides, the CDR3 is TGTGCCAGCAGCTTAACGGGGCAGGGGTGGGAGACCCAGTACTTC.

A single count supports this clone. DNA of the CDR3: TGTGCCAGCAGAGCGGGACGCTCCACAGATACGCAGTATTTT. Protein: CASRAGRSTDTQYF. The chain has TRBV7-8 and TRBJ2-3; 7 bases are shared with TRBD2. V lost 6 bases and J lost 2; bases outside the gene matches: 5. Germline CDR1 SGHVS, CDR2 FQNEAQ. This CDR3 has 14 residues.

This clone was found once. This rearrangement joins TRBV30 to TRBJ1-2; D is uncertain. The CDR3 covers 14 residues. V lost 0 bases and J 0 bases, leaving 8 bases between the germline ends. CDR1 is GTSNPN, CDR2 SVGIG, per germline (reference sequence). The DNA for the CDR3 is TGTGCCTGGAGTGTAGTGGGAGCTAACTATGGCTACACCTTC. Its protein product is CAWSVVGANYGYTF.

This clone was detected only once. The chain joins TRBV27 to TRBJ2-7, with 9 bases that match TRBD2. CDR3 length: 15 amino acids. With 4 bases clipped from V and 1 base from J, the junction kept 5 bases outside the gene matches. The germline gives CDR1 MNHEY, CDR2 SMNVEV (reference sequence). The CDR3 here is CASSSPREGSYEQYF. In DNA form, the CDR3 reads TGTGCCAGCAGTTCCCCGCGGGAGGGATCCTACGAGCAGTACTTC.

The CDR3 DNA sequence: TGTGCCAGCAGTACGGACAGGAAAATTGGGTACGAGCAGTACTTC. Translating it yields CASSTDRKIGYEQYF. The chain couples TRBV7-2 to TRBJ2-7, with 7 positions matching TRBD1. The CDR3 has 15 amino acids. V lost 6 bases and J lost 4; bases outside the gene matches: 12. Germline V gene lookup returns CDR1 SGHTA and CDR2 FQGNSA.

The genes are TRBV28 and TRBJ1-5; the D gene is possibly TRBD1 (6 bases). CDR3 length equals 17 residues. CDR1 is MDHEN, CDR2 SYDVKM, per germline. V dropped 7 bases and J dropped 0 bases, with 19 bases sitting between them. This CDR3 is CASIHPLGAYSNQPQHF. CDR3 bases: TGTGCCAGCATCCACCCTCTGGGGGCGTATAGCAATCAGCCCCAGCATTTT.

J is TRBJ1-5 and V is TRBV28; 8 positions agree with TRBD1. Germline CDR1 is MDHEN and CDR2 is SYDVKM. The V segment lost 8 bases and the J segment 0 bases; nucleotides outside the gene matches: 6. This CDR3 comprises 15 residues. This CDR3 reads CASGGTGYSNQPQHF. Written as DNA, the CDR3 is TGTGCCAGCGGTGGGACAGGATATAGCAATCAGCCCCAGCATTTT.

The V and J genes are TRBV4-3 and TRBJ2-3; 7 nucleotides match TRBD2. V was clipped by 1 base and J by 3 bases; unmatched bases: 7. The CDR3 is made up of 16 amino acids. CDR1 is LGHNA and CDR2 is YSLEER in the germline V gene. This chain's CDR3 is CASSQGGGSGTDTQYF. The CDR3 DNA is TGCGCCAGCAGCCAAGGAGGCGGGAGCGGGACAGATACGCAGTATTTT.

The V call is TRBV28, the J call TRBJ2-7, with D hard to call. Germline-derived CDR1 and CDR2 are MDHEN and SYDVKM. V was shortened by 6 bases and J by 3 bases, with 12 bases between the two germline ends. This CDR3 contains 13 residues. The DNA for the CDR3 is TGTGCCAGCAGACCTACAGCTATCTACGAGCAGTACTTC. Translating gives CASRPTAIYEQYF.

The chain combines TRBV5-6 with TRBJ1-2; 10 positions match TRBD1. The V gene end was trimmed by 0 bases and the J gene end by 4 bases; junction bases not matched to a gene: 6. Germline V gene data show CDR1 as SGHDT and CDR2 as YYEEEE. The CDR3 consists of 16 residues. This chain's CDR3 is CASSLVGQGGIYGYTF. CDR3 sequence (DNA): TGTGCCAGCAGCTTGGTAGGACAGGGGGGGATCTATGGCTACACCTTC.

This chain links TRBV28 with TRBJ1-5; D call uncertain. From germline, CDR1 is MDHEN and CDR2 SYDVKM. The CDR3 loop spans 12 amino acids. V was trimmed by 1 base and J by 7 bases, leaving 5 bases between them. The CDR3 bases are TGTGCCAGCAGTTTATTGGGCCAGCCCCAGCATTTT. It encodes CASSLLGQPQHF.

This chain joins TRBV14 and TRBJ1-1; tentatively, D is TRBD1 (6 bases). Trimming shortened V by 1 base and J by 0 bases, and 12 bases separated the two germline ends. Germline-derived CDR1 and CDR2 are SGHDN and FVKESK. The CDR3 runs to 16 residues. The DNA for the CDR3 is TGTGCCAGCAGCCAAGGGCAGGGGACCATGAACACTGAAGCTTTCTTT. Its translation: CASSQGQGTMNTEAFF.

V gene TRBV18 combines with J gene TRBJ1-1, with 9 bases lining up with TRBD1. CDR3 length: 17 amino acids. With 6 bases clipped from V and 4 bases from J, the junction kept 15 bases outside the gene matches. CDR1 is KGHSH, CDR2 LQKENI, per germline. CDR3: CASSQTGTGRGSTEAFF. CDR3 coding DNA: TGTGCCAGCTCTCAAACCGGGACAGGGAGAGGGAGCACTGAAGCTTTCTTT.

This rearrangement joins TRBV28 to TRBJ1-2; the D is unclear. The CDR3 runs 14 residues. Trimming left V 5 bases short and J 7 bases short, with 17 bases between. Germline CDR1 MDHEN, CDR2 SYDVKM. This CDR3 reads CASSTDGGIGGYTF. CDR3 DNA: TGTGCCAGCAGTACGGACGGAGGGATAGGTGGCTACACCTTC.

The chain is built from TRBV5-1 and TRBJ2-5; TRBD1 agrees at 11 bases. V gave up 4 bases and J gave up 4 bases; unmatched junction bases: 3. The V gene's germline CDR1 is SGHRS and CDR2 YFSETQ. This CDR3 spans 14 amino acids. CDR3 sequence reads: CASSTGTGGETQYF. The CDR3, as DNA: TGCGCCAGCAGCACCGGGACAGGGGGAGAGACCCAGTACTTC.

This chain links TRBV20-1 with TRBJ1-2; D not certain. The CDR3 contains 11 residues. CDR1 and CDR2 from the germline V gene are DFQATT and SNEGSKA (reference sequence). Trimming left V 6 bases short and J 7 bases short, with 12 bases between. The CDR3 protein is CSATAVAGYTF. The CDR3 DNA reads as TGCAGTGCCACCGCCGTGGCTGGCTACACCTTC.

V usage is TRBV27 and J usage is TRBJ1-1; 9 nucleotides line up with TRBD1. Unmatched junction bases numbered 7, after V lost 6 bases and J lost 5 bases. The CDR3 is 14 residues long. Germline CDR1 and CDR2: MNHEY and SMNVEV (reference sequence). The CDR3 spells CASRIQGARTEAFF. The CDR3 DNA reads as TGTGCCAGCAGAATACAGGGGGCGCGGACTGAAGCTTTCTTT.